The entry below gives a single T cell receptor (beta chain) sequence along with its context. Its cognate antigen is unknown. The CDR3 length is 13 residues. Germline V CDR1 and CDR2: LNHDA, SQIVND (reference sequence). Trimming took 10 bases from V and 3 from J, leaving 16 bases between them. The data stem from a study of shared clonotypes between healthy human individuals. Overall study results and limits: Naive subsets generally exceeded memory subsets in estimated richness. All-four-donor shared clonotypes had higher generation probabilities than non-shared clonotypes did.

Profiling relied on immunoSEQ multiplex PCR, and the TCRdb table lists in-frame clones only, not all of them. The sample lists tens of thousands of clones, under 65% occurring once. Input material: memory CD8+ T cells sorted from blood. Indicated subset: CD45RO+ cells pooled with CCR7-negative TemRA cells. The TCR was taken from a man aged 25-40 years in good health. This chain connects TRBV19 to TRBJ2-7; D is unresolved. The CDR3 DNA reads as TGTGCCACCAGCGCCAGAATGGACTACGAGCAGTACTTC. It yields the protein CATSARMDYEQYF.